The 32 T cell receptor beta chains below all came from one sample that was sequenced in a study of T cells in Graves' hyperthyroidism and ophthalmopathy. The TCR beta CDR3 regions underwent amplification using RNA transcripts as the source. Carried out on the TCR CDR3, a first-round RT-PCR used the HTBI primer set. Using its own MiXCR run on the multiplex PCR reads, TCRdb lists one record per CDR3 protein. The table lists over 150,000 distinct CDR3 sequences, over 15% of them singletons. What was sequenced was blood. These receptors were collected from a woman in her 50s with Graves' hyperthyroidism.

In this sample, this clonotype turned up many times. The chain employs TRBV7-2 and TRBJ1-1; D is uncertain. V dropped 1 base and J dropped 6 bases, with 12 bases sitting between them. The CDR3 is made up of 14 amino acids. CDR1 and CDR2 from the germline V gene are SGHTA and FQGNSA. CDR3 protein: CASSLVTGAAEAFF. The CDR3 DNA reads TGTGCCAGCAGCTTAGTTACGGGTGCAGCTGAAGCTTTCTTT.

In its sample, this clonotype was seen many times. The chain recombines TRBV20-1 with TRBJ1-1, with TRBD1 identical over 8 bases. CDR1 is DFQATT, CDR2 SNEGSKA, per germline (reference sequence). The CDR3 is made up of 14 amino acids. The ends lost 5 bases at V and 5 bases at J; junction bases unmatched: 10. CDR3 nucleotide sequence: TGCAGTGCTTCATCCGGGACAGGTGGTACTGAAGCTTTCTTT. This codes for CSASSGTGGTEAFF.

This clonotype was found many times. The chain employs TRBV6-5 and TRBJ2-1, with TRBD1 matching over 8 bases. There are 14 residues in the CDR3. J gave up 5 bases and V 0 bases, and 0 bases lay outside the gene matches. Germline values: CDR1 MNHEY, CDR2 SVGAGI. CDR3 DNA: TGTGCCAGCAGTTACTCGACAGGGGACAATGAGCAGTTCTTC. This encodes CASSYSTGDNEQFF.

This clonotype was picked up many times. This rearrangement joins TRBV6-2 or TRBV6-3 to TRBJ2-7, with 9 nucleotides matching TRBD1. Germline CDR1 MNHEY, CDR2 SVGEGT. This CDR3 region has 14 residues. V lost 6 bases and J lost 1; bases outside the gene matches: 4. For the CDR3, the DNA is TGTGCCAGCAGAAGGGGACAGGGTTCCTACGAGCAGTACTTC. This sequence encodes CASRRGQGSYEQYF.

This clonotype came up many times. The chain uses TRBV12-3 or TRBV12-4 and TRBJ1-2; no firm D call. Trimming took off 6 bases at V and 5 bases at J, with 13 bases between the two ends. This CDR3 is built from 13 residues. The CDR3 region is CASSPRRTYGYTF. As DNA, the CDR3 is TGTGCCAGCAGCCCCCGTCGTACTTATGGCTACACCTTC.

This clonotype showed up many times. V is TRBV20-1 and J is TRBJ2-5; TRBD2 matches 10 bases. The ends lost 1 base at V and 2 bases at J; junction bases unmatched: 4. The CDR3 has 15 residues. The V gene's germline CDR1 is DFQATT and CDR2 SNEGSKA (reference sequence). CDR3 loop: CSARVPSGSQETQYF. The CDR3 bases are TGCAGTGCTAGAGTGCCTAGCGGGAGTCAAGAGACCCAGTACTTC.

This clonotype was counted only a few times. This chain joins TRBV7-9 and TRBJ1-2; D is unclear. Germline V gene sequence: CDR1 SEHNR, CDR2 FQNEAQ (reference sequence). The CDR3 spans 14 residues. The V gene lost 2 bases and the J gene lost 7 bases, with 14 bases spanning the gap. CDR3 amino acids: CASSLRGSQLGYTF. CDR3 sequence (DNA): TGTGCCAGCAGCTTACGAGGGTCACAACTTGGCTACACCTTC. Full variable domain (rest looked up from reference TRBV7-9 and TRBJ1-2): DTGVSQNPRHKITKRGQNVTFRCDPISEHNRLYWYRQTLGQGPEFLTYFQNEAQLEKSRLLSDRFSAERPKGSFSTLEIQRTEQGDSAMYLCASSLRGSQLGYTFGSGTRLTVV.

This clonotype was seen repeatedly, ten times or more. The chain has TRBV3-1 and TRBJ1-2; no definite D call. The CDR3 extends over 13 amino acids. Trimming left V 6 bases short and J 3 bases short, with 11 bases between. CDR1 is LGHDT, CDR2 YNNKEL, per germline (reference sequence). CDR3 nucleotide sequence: TGTGCCAGCAGTTTCAGAAGTGACTATGGCTACACCTTC. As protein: CASSFRSDYGYTF.

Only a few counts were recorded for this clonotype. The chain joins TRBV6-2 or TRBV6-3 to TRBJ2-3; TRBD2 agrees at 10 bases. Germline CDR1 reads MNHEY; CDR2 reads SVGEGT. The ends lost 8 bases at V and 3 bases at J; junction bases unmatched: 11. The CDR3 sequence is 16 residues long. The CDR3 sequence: CASDFSLAGRTDTQYF. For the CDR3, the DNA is TGTGCCAGCGATTTTTCACTAGCGGGGCGAACAGATACGCAGTATTTT.

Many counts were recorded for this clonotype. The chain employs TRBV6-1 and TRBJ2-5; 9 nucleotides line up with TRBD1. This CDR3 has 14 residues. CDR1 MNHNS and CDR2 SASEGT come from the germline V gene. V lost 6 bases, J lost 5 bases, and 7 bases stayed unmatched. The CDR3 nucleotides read TGTGCCAGCAGACTAGACAGGGGGAGGGAGACCCAGTACTTC. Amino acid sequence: CASRLDRGRETQYF.

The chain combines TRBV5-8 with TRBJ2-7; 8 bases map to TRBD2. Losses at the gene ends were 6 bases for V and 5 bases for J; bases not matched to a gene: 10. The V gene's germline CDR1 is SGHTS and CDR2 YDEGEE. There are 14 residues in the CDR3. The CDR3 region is CASTPSGRGDEQYF. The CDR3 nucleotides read TGTGCCAGCACCCCGAGCGGGAGAGGCGACGAGCAGTACTTC.

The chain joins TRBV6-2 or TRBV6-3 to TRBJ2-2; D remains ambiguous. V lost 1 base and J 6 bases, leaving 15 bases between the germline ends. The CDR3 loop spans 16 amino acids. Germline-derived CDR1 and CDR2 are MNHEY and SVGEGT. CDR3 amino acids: CASSYLMTRFPGELFF. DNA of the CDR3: TGTGCCAGCAGTTACTTGATGACCAGGTTTCCCGGGGAGCTGTTTTTT.

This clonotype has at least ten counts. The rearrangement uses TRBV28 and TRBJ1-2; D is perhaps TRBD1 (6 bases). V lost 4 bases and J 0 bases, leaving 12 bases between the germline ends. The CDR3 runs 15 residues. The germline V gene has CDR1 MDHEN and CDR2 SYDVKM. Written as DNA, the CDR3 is TGTGCCAGCAGTTCAACAGGGCCCTCTAACTATGGCTACACCTTC. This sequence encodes CASSSTGPSNYGYTF.

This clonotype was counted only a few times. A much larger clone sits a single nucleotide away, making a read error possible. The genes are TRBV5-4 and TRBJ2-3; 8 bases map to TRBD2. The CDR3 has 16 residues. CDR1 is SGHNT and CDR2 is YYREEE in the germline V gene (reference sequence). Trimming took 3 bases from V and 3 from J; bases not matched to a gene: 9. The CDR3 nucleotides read TGTGCCAGCAGCTCCATAGCGGGGAGGTTAACAGATACGCAGTATTTT. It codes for CASSSIAGRLTDTQYF.

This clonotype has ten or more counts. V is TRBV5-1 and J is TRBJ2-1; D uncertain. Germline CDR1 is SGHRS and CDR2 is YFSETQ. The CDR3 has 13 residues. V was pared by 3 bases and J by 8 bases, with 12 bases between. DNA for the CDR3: TGCGCCAGCAGCTCCCGCCAATCGGATGAGCAGTTCTTC. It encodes CASSSRQSDEQFF.

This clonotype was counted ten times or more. The CDR3 loop is CATRAGANTEAFF. CDR3 DNA: TGTGCCACCAGGGCAGGGGCAAACACTGAAGCTTTCTTT. The chain joins TRBV24-1 to TRBJ1-1; D might be TRBD1 (6 bases). This CDR3 comprises 13 residues. With 7 bases removed from V and 2 bases from J, the gap between germline ends came to 10 bases. In germline, CDR1 is KGHDR, CDR2 SFDVKD.

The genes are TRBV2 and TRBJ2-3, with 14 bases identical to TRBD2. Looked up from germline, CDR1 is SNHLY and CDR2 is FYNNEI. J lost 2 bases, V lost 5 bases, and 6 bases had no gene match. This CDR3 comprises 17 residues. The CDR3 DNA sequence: TGTGCCAGCAGTTCCCGGACTAGCGGGGGGCCCACAGATACGCAGTATTTT. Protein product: CASSSRTSGGPTDTQYF.

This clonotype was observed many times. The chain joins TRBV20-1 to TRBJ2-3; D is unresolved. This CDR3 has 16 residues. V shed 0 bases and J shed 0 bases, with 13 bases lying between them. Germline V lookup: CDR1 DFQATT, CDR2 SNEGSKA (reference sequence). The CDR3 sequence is CSARDFLGASTDTQYF. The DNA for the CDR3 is TGCAGTGCTAGAGATTTCTTAGGAGCCAGCACAGATACGCAGTATTTT.

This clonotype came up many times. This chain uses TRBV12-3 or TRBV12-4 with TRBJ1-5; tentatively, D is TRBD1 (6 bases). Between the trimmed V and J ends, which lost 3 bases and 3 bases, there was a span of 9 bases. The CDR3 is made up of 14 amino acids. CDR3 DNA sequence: TGTGCCAGCAGTTTTGGACAGAACAATCAGCCCCAGCATTTT. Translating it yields CASSFGQNNQPQHF.

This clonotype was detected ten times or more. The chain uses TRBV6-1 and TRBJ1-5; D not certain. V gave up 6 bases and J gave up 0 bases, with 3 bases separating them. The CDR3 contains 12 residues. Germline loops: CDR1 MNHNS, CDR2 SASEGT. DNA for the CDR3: TGTGCCAGCAGACTTAGCAATCAGCCCCAGCATTTT. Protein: CASRLSNQPQHF.

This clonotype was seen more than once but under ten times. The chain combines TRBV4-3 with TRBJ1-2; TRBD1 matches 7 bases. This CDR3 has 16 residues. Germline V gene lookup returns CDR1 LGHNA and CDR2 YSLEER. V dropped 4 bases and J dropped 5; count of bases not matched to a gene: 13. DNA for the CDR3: TGCGCCAGCAGCCCCGAGAATGCAGGGGGATGGTATGGCTACACCTTC. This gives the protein CASSPENAGGWYGYTF.

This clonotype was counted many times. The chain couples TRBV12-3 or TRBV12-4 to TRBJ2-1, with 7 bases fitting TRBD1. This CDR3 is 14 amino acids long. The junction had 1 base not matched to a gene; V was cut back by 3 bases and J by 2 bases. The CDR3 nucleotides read TGTGCCAGCAGTTTCACAGGGGCCTACAATGAGCAGTTCTTC. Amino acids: CASSFTGAYNEQFF.

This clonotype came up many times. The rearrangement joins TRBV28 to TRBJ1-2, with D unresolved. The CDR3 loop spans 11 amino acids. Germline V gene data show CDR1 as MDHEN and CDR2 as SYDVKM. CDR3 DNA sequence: TGTGGAACAAGGCTCCAGGATGGCTACACCTTC. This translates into CGTRLQDGYTF.

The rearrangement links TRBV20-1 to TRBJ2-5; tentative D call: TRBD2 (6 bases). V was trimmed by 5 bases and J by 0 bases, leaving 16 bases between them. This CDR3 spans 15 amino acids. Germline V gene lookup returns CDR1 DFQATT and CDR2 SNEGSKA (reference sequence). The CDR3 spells CSALSGEKYQETQYF. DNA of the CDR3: TGCAGTGCTCTGTCGGGGGAGAAGTACCAAGAGACCCAGTACTTC.

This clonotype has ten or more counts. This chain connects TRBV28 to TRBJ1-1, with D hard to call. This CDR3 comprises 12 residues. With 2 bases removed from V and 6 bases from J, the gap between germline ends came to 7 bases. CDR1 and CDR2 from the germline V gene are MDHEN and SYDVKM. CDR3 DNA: TGTGCCAGCAGTTTACCAAACTCTGAAGCTTTCTTT. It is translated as CASSLPNSEAFF.

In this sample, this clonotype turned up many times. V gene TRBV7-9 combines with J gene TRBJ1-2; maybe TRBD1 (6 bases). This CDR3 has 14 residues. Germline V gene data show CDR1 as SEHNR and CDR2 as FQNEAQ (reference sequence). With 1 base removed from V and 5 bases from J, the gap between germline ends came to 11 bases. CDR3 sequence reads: CASSLGGGGYGYTF. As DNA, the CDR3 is TGTGCCAGCAGCTTAGGGGGAGGGGGGTATGGCTACACCTTC.

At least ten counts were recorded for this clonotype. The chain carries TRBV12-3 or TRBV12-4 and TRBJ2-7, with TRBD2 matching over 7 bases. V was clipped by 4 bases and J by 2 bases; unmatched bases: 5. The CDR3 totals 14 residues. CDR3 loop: CASSYRGETYEQYF. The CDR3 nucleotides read TGTGCCAGCAGTTATCGGGGGGAAACCTACGAGCAGTACTTC.

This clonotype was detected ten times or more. CDR3 DNA sequence: TGTGCCAGCAGTTACCTACAGGGCTGGGATCAGCCCCAGCATTTT. It yields the protein CASSYLQGWDQPQHF. The chain has TRBV6-2 or TRBV6-3 and TRBJ1-5; TRBD1 is a possible D gene (6 bases). CDR1 is MNHEY and CDR2 is SVGEGT in the germline V gene. V was trimmed by 2 bases and J by 5 bases, leaving 13 bases between them. The CDR3 has 15 amino acids.

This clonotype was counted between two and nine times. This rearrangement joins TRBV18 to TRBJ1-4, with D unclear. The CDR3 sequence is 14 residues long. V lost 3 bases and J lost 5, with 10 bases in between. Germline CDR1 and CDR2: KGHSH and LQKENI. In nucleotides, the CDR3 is TGTGCCAGCTCACCCCCCAATCCCAATGAAAAACTGTTTTTT. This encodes CASSPPNPNEKLFF.

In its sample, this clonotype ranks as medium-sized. Written as DNA, the CDR3 is TGTGCCAGCAGCTTGCGCACCGGGGGGAAGGAGCAGTACTTC. This sequence encodes CASSLRTGGKEQYF. V gene TRBV7-8 combines with J gene TRBJ2-7, with 7 bases matching TRBD2. Germline-derived CDR1 and CDR2 are SGHVS and FQNEAQ. The CDR3 runs to 14 residues. V trimming: 3 bases; J trimming: 7 bases; junction bases outside the gene matches: 9. The full variable domain, with the rest looked up from reference TRBV7-8 and TRBJ2-7, is GAGVSQSPRYKVAKRGQDVALRCDPISGHVSLFWYQQALGQGPEFLTYFQNEAQLDKSGLPSDRFFAERPEGSVSTLKIQRTQQEDSAVYLCASSLRTGGKEQYFGPGTRLTVT.

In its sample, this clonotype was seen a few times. The CDR3 bases are TGTGCCAGCTCACCAGACCCCCTTACCGTTCCATCGGGAGCTTTCTTT. Its protein product is CASSPDPLTVPSGAFF. This chain joins TRBV18 and TRBJ1-1; D is uncertain. CDR3 size: 16 residues. Germline assignment: CDR1 KGHSH and CDR2 LQKENI. V gave up 2 bases and J gave up 10 bases, with 23 bases separating them.

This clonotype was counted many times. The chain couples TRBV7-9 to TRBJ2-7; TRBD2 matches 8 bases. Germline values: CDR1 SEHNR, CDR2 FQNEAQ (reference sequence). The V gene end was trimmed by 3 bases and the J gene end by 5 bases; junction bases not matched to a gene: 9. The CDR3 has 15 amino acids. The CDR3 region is CASSLGLAGSHEQYF. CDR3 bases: TGTGCCAGCAGCTTGGGCTTAGCGGGGAGCCACGAGCAGTACTTC.